This TCR beta chain was identified in a study of CD8 T cells in ankylosing spondylitis. Comments on this clonotype: Its antigen remains unknown.

Germline CDR1 SGHTA, CDR2 FQGNSA. CDR3 length equals 15 residues. V was pared by 6 bases and J by 0 bases, with 5 bases of the junction left unmatched. Study results and caveats: Clones linked to disease were reported to show significant enrichment in matched ankylosing spondylitis synovial fluid. Reports of some motif variants in reactive arthritis synovial fluid and blood predate this one. Typical of ankylosing spondylitis blood, it appeared, was a TCR beta motif of under 10 highly homologous variants.

Making the TCR beta libraries involved quantitative 5'-RACE with molecular barcodes. From the 5' RACE reads, TCRdb called clonotypes with MiXCR, one entry per CDR3 protein. Of fewer than 550,000 distinct CDR3 sequences in the sample, 5.3% were seen once. The rearrangement uses TRBV7-2 and TRBJ2-1; 7 nucleotides line up with TRBD1. Sample: blood, either unsorted or a sorted T cell fraction (not recorded which). This receptor was taken from a male donor with ankylosing spondylitis. CDR3 nucleotide sequence: TGTGCCAGCAGGAAGGGGGACAGCTCCTACAATGAGCAGTTCTTC. This gives the protein CASRKGDSSYNEQFF.